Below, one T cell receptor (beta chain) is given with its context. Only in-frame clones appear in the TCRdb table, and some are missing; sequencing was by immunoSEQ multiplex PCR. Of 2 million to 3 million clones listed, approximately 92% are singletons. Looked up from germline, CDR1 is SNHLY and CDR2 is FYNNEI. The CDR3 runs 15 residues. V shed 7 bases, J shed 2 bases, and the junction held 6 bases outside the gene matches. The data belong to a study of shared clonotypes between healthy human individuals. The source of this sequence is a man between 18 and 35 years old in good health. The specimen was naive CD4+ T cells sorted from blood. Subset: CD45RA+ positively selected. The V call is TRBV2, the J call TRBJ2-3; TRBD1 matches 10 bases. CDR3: CASTRDRGPTDTQYF. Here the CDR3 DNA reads TGTGCCAGCACCCGGGACAGGGGCCCCACAGATACGCAGTATTTT. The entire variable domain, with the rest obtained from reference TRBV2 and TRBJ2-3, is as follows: EPEVTQTPSHQVTQMGQEVILRCVPISNHLYFYWYRQILGQKVEFLVSFYNNEISEKSEIFDDQFSVERPDGSNFTLKIRSTKLEDSAMYFCASTRDRGPTDTQYFGPGTRLTVL.